The present T cell receptor (beta chain) was sequenced within a study of blood T cell repertoires in COVID-19. This CDR3 spans 16 amino acids. Unmatched junction bases numbered 14, after V lost 8 bases and J lost 6 bases. Germline V gene sequence: CDR1 MGHDK, CDR2 SYGVNS. The method was immunoSEQ multiplex PCR; TCRdb's version includes in-frame clones alone and lacks a portion of them. This table holds about 160,000 clones, 70% to 90% found once. This chain connects TRBV25-1 to TRBJ2-1; TRBD2 matches 9 bases. The receptor was derived from a man in his forties or fifties with acute or convalescent COVID-19. Sequenced sample: peripheral blood. Written as DNA, the CDR3 is TGTGCCAGCGTCCCTACGGGGCTAGCGGGGTTCAATGAGCAGTTCTTC. It is translated as CASVPTGLAGFNEQFF.